These T cell receptor beta chains were read from a single sample in a study of beta chain features in type 1 diabetes. This table comes from immunoSEQ multiplex PCR, and its TCRdb copy is limited to in-frame clones, with some not included. The sample carries 130,000 or so clones, approximately 10% recorded once. Sequencing was performed on central memory CD4+ T cells from blood. The receptor source for this set is a man aged 25-40 years with type 1 diabetes. Both conserved end residues are part of each CDR3. Fields, in order: J gene, clone size, V gene, D gene, CDR3 protein, CDR3 DNA. The D gene is left open where the match is weak. A row's size may be missing; if present it is once, few, many or a size class.

J gene: TRBJ1-4
clone size: many
V gene: TRBV29-1
D gene: .
CDR3 protein: CSAEGGGEKLFF
CDR3 DNA: TGCAGCGCGGAGGGAGGAGGGGAAAAACTGTTTTTT

J gene: TRBJ1-4
clone size: few
V gene: TRBV29-1
D gene: .
CDR3 protein: CSAKGQNEKLFF
CDR3 DNA: TGCAGCGCCAAGGGGCAGAATGAAAAACTGTTTTTT

J gene: TRBJ1-2
clone size: .
V gene: TRBV7-9
D gene: TRBD1
CDR3 protein: CASSFGDRAEGYTF
CDR3 DNA: TGTGCCAGCAGCTTTGGGGACAGGGCCGAGGGCTACACCTTC

J gene: TRBJ1-1
clone size: few
V gene: TRBV11-2
D gene: .
CDR3 protein: CASSAWAEKTEAFF
CDR3 DNA: TGTGCCAGCAGCGCGTGGGCTGAAAAGACTGAAGCTTTCTTT

J gene: TRBJ1-5
clone size: .
V gene: TRBV18
D gene: .
CDR3 protein: CASSPPGADLQHF
CDR3 DNA: TGTGCCAGCTCACCCCCAGGGGCGGATCTCCAGCATTTT

J gene: TRBJ2-5
clone size: few
V gene: TRBV5-4
D gene: TRBD1
CDR3 protein: CASSSRTGKETQYF
CDR3 DNA: TGTGCCAGCAGCTCGCGGACAGGGAAAGAGACCCAGTACTTC

J gene: TRBJ2-1
clone size: .
V gene: TRBV7-2
D gene: TRBD2
CDR3 protein: CASSPTSGGSNEQFF
CDR3 DNA: TGTGCCAGCAGTCCGACTAGCGGGGGCTCCAATGAGCAGTTCTTC

J gene: TRBJ2-3
clone size: many
V gene: TRBV29-1
D gene: .
CDR3 protein: CSVATSTDTQYF
CDR3 DNA: TGCAGCGTCGCGACTAGCACAGATACGCAGTATTTT

J gene: TRBJ1-2
clone size: few
V gene: TRBV9
D gene: .
CDR3 protein: CASSVGGGPAYGYTF
CDR3 DNA: TGTGCCAGCAGCGTAGGCGGGGGGCCGGCCTATGGCTACACCTTC

J gene: TRBJ1-6
clone size: .
V gene: TRBV30
D gene: .
CDR3 protein: CAWTPGSSYNSPLHF
CDR3 DNA: TGTGCCTGGACCCCGGGGAGCTCCTATAATTCACCCCTCCACTTT

J gene: TRBJ2-4
clone size: few
V gene: TRBV7-9
D gene: .
CDR3 protein: CASSLGQEEGLAIQYF
CDR3 DNA: TGTGCCAGCAGCTTAGGACAGGAAGAAGGCCTCGCCATTCAGTACTTC

J gene: TRBJ2-1
clone size: few
V gene: TRBV11-2
D gene: TRBD2
CDR3 protein: CASRPIAGRSYNEQFF
CDR3 DNA: TGTGCCAGCAGGCCTATAGCGGGCCGCTCCTACAATGAGCAGTTCTTC

J gene: TRBJ2-5
clone size: .
V gene: TRBV6-5
D gene: .
CDR3 protein: CASSPGLAGTQYF
CDR3 DNA: TGTGCCAGCAGCCCGGGACTCGCGGGGACCCAGTACTTC

J gene: TRBJ1-5
clone size: .
V gene: TRBV28
D gene: .
CDR3 protein: CASSLGQNNQPQHF
CDR3 DNA: TGTGCCAGCAGTTTAGGACAGAACAATCAGCCCCAGCATTTT

J gene: TRBJ1-6
clone size: .
V gene: TRBV30
D gene: TRBD1
CDR3 protein: CAWTNRGSNSPLHF
CDR3 DNA: TGTGCCTGGACCAACAGGGGCTCCAATTCACCCCTCCACTTT

J gene: TRBJ2-1
clone size: .
V gene: TRBV18
D gene: TRBD2
CDR3 protein: CASSSRVSGADEQFF
CDR3 DNA: TGTGCCAGCTCGAGTCGGGTTAGCGGGGCCGATGAGCAGTTCTTC

J gene: TRBJ2-5
clone size: .
V gene: TRBV7-2
D gene: TRBD2
CDR3 protein: CASSSGLGETQYF
CDR3 DNA: TGTGCCAGCAGCTCCGGACTAGGAGAGACCCAGTACTTC

J gene: TRBJ2-1
clone size: .
V gene: TRBV11-3
D gene: .
CDR3 protein: CASSLDQGGSSSYNEQFF
CDR3 DNA: TGTGCCAGCAGCTTAGACCAGGGGGGCTCGAGCTCCTACAATGAGCAGTTCTTC

J gene: TRBJ2-2
clone size: few
V gene: TRBV4-2
D gene: TRBD1
CDR3 protein: CASSLGQGNTGELFF
CDR3 DNA: TGTGCCAGCAGCCTCGGACAGGGGAACACCGGGGAGCTGTTTTTT

J gene: TRBJ2-1
clone size: few
V gene: TRBV4-1
D gene: TRBD2
CDR3 protein: CASTREGQSDPYNEQFF
CDR3 DNA: TGCGCCAGCACCCGGGAGGGCCAAAGTGACCCCTACAATGAGCAGTTCTTC

J gene: TRBJ2-7
clone size: few
V gene: TRBV28
D gene: .
CDR3 protein: CASTVAQGLTYEQYF
CDR3 DNA: TGTGCCAGCACCGTCGCCCAGGGGCTAACCTACGAGCAGTACTTC

J gene: TRBJ2-4
clone size: .
V gene: TRBV18
D gene: TRBD2
CDR3 protein: CASSPPSGGDIQYF
CDR3 DNA: TGTGCCAGCTCACCACCGAGCGGGGGAGACATTCAGTACTTC

J gene: TRBJ2-3
clone size: few
V gene: TRBV6-5
D gene: TRBD2
CDR3 protein: CASTGGWSTDTQYF
CDR3 DNA: TGTGCCAGCACGGGGGGATGGAGCACAGATACGCAGTATTTT

J gene: TRBJ2-3
clone size: .
V gene: TRBV4-1
D gene: TRBD2
CDR3 protein: CASSQGLAGITDTQYF
CDR3 DNA: TGCGCCAGCAGCCAAGGACTAGCGGGGATCACAGATACGCAGTATTTT

J gene: TRBJ1-4
clone size: .
V gene: TRBV11-2
D gene: .
CDR3 protein: CASSLQGEKLFF
CDR3 DNA: TGTGCCAGCAGCTTGCAGGGGGAAAAACTGTTTTTT

J gene: TRBJ2-1
clone size: many
V gene: TRBV5-6
D gene: .
CDR3 protein: CASSLGVRVDNEQFF
CDR3 DNA: TGTGCCAGCAGCTTGGGAGTCCGAGTAGACAATGAGCAGTTCTTC

J gene: TRBJ2-3
clone size: few
V gene: TRBV5-4
D gene: TRBD2
CDR3 protein: CASSLGLAGGADTQYF
CDR3 DNA: TGTGCCAGCAGCTTAGGACTAGCGGGGGGAGCAGATACGCAGTATTTT

J gene: TRBJ2-3
clone size: few
V gene: TRBV4-2
D gene: .
CDR3 protein: CASSQVGGPDTQYF
CDR3 DNA: TGTGCCAGCAGCCAAGTGGGGGGGCCAGATACGCAGTATTTT

J gene: TRBJ1-1
clone size: .
V gene: TRBV18
D gene: .
CDR3 protein: CASSPELNTEAFF
CDR3 DNA: TGTGCCAGCTCACCAGAACTCAACACTGAAGCTTTCTTT

J gene: TRBJ2-1
clone size: few
V gene: TRBV5-1
D gene: .
CDR3 protein: CASSFGEVSDEQFF
CDR3 DNA: TGCGCCAGCAGCTTTGGGGAGGTATCGGATGAGCAGTTCTTC

J gene: TRBJ2-6
clone size: .
V gene: TRBV28
D gene: .
CDR3 protein: CASRTDSSGANVLTF
CDR3 DNA: TGTGCCAGCAGGACCGACAGTTCTGGGGCCAACGTCCTGACTTTC

J gene: TRBJ1-4
clone size: few
V gene: TRBV9
D gene: .
CDR3 protein: CASSVWEGRDEKLFF
CDR3 DNA: TGTGCCAGCAGCGTATGGGAGGGGCGGGATGAAAAACTGTTTTTT

J gene: TRBJ2-3
clone size: few
V gene: TRBV2
D gene: TRBD2
CDR3 protein: CASSDLAGTDTQYF
CDR3 DNA: TGTGCCAGCAGTGACCTAGCGGGGACAGATACGCAGTATTTT

J gene: TRBJ1-6
clone size: .
V gene: TRBV7-2
D gene: TRBD1
CDR3 protein: CASSLKDRGNSPLHF
CDR3 DNA: TGTGCCAGCAGCTTGAAGGACAGGGGTAATTCACCCCTCCACTTT